This TCR beta chain originates from a study of control samples from healthy donors and cancer patients. The CDR3 has 16 amino acids. Germline values: CDR1 MDHEN, CDR2 SYDVKM. V shed 5 bases, J shed 4 bases, and the junction held 12 bases outside the gene matches. Clones were sequenced by immunoSEQ multiplex PCR, and TCRdb holds only the in-frame ones, with some missing. In the table there are roughly 74,000 clones, approximately 94% of which are singletons. The specimen sequenced was blood. The chain joins TRBV28 to TRBJ2-5; 8 bases map to TRBD2. The receptor comes from a young woman in good health. CDR3 sequence reads: CASSPPGGGGGETQYF. The CDR3 nucleotides are TGTGCCAGCAGTCCCCCCGGGGGGGGCGGAGGAGAGACCCAGTACTTC.